These 18 T cell receptor beta chains were all obtained from the same sample, sequenced in a study of T cell responses to AZD1222 COVID-19 vaccine. Profiled with immunoSEQ multiplex PCR; TCRdb holds only in-frame clones, not every one. The data contain 110,000 to 150,000 clones, about 90% of them seen just once; the ten biggest clones take up more than 3%. The input for sequencing was peripheral blood, taken 28 days after the second AZD1222 dose. The origin of the receptors is an adult who received the AZD1222 COVID-19 vaccine.

To note about this clone: At one of its ends the junction is not consistent with the germline gene, which may arise from a read error. The chain couples TRBV30 to TRBJ1-5, with TRBD1 identical over 9 bases. In germline, CDR1 is GTSNPN, CDR2 SVGIG (reference sequence). This CDR3 spans 15 amino acids. DNA of the CDR3: TGTGCCTGGAGTAGGACAGGGGTACCCAATCGGCCCCAGCATTTT. Translation: CAWSRTGVPNRPQHF.

This CDR3 is CSVEQIAPGYTF. CDR3 nucleotides: TGCAGCGTTGAGCAGATTGCTCCCGGCTACACCTTC. The rearrangement uses TRBV29-1 and TRBJ1-2; D gene ambiguous. The CDR3 sequence is 12 residues long. Germline CDR1 and CDR2: SQVTM and ANQGSEA. Trimming took off 3 bases at V and 8 bases at J, with 13 bases between the two ends.

J is TRBJ2-7 and V is TRBV27, with 7 bases identical to TRBD1. V dropped 6 bases and J dropped 0; count of bases not matched to a gene: 5. Per germline, CDR1 MNHEY and CDR2 SMNVEV (reference sequence). The CDR3 has 14 amino acids. CDR3 bases: TGTGCCAGCAGGAAATGGGACAGCTCCTACGAGCAGTACTTC. Encoded protein: CASRKWDSSYEQYF.

The chain joins TRBV18 to TRBJ1-3; a possible D gene is TRBD1 (6 bases). V lost 0 bases, J lost 0 bases, and 12 bases lay in between. CDR3 length: 17 amino acids. CDR1 and CDR2 (germline): KGHSH, LQKENI. The DNA of the CDR3 is TGTGCCAGCTCACCACCGGGGGGCAGACTCTCTGGAAACACCATATATTTT. It encodes CASSPPGGRLSGNTIYF.

The J gene is TRBJ1-1, the V gene TRBV20-1; 7 bases line up with TRBD1. The V gene end was trimmed by 7 bases and the J gene end by 4 bases; junction bases not matched to a gene: 3. Germline CDR1 is DFQATT and CDR2 is SNEGSKA (reference sequence). CDR3 length: 11 amino acids. The CDR3 region has the DNA TGCAGTGGGACAGGATCCACTGAAGCTTTCTTT. Encoded protein: CSGTGSTEAFF.

The rearrangement uses TRBV28 and TRBJ1-5; the D gene is possibly TRBD1 (6 bases). Germline V gene data show CDR1 as MDHEN and CDR2 as SYDVKM. Trimming removed 10 bases at V and 4 bases at J, with 23 bases between. The CDR3 runs to 16 residues. In DNA form, the CDR3 reads TGTGCCACCACGCAAGTAGGGACAAGCCAAAATCAGCCCCAGCATTTT. It codes for CATTQVGTSQNQPQHF.

This clone was observed a single time. This rearrangement joins TRBV24-1 to TRBJ1-1, with a possible D match to TRBD1 (6 bases). This CDR3 contains 15 residues. Germline-derived CDR1 and CDR2 are KGHDR and SFDVKD. V was pared by 5 bases and J by 7 bases, with 19 bases between. This CDR3 reads CATSGKQGLGGEAFF. The CDR3, as DNA: TGTGCCACCAGTGGTAAACAGGGCTTAGGTGGTGAAGCTTTCTTT.

CDR3 sequence: CSVASAYEQYF. In nucleotides, the CDR3 is TGCAGCGTTGCCTCGGCCTACGAGCAGTACTTC. The chain couples TRBV29-1 to TRBJ2-7; D is unclear. CDR3 size: 11 residues. Trimming pared 4 bases from V and 2 bases from J, leaving 6 bases between. Germline-derived CDR1 and CDR2 are SQVTM and ANQGSEA.

The gene calls are TRBV5-1 and TRBJ2-1; 9 nucleotides line up with TRBD2. J was trimmed by 7 bases and V by 0 bases; bases with no gene match: 5. CDR1 and CDR2 from the germline V gene are SGHRS and YFSETQ. CDR3 size: 15 residues. The CDR3 DNA follows: TGCGCCAGCAGCTTGGCGGCCAGCGGGGGGAATGAGCAGTTCTTC. It translates to CASSLAASGGNEQFF. Full variable domain (outside the CDR3, taken from reference TRBV5-1 and TRBJ2-1): KAGVTQTPRYLIKTRGQQVTLSCSPISGHRSVSWYQQTPGQGLQFLFEYFSETQRNKGNFPGRFSGRQFSNSRSEMNVSTLELGDSALYLCASSLAASGGNEQFFGPGTRLTVL.

The chain recombines TRBV18 with TRBJ1-5; tentatively, D is TRBD1 (5 bases). With 6 bases removed from V and 1 base from J, the gap between germline ends came to 16 bases. The germline V gene has CDR1 KGHSH and CDR2 LQKENI. This CDR3 has 16 amino acids. CDR3 nucleotide sequence: TGTGCCAGCTCGTCGGGAGTCCAGGGAAGCAATCAGCCCCAGCATTTT. Its protein is CASSSGVQGSNQPQHF.

J is TRBJ2-1 and V is TRBV29-1; D unresolved. This CDR3 region has 14 residues. The V end lost 0 bases, the J end lost 3 bases, and 9 bases lay between the germline ends. CDR1 and CDR2 from the germline V gene are SQVTM and ANQGSEA. In DNA form, the CDR3 reads TGCAGCGTTGAAGATCCCAGATACTACAATGAGCAGTTCTTC. Translated: CSVEDPRYYNEQFF.

CDR3 sequence: CASSNRWDTINEQFF. For the CDR3, the DNA is TGTGCCAGTAGTAATCGGTGGGACACGATCAATGAGCAGTTCTTC. The rearrangement joins TRBV19 to TRBJ2-1; D might be TRBD1 (6 bases). Germline CDR1 and CDR2: LNHDA and SQIVND (reference sequence). V lost 4 bases and J lost 6, with 16 bases in between. There are 15 residues in the CDR3.

The gene calls are TRBV6-5 and TRBJ2-5; D perhaps matches TRBD2 (5 bases). The CDR3 is made up of 12 amino acids. The germline V gene has CDR1 MNHEY and CDR2 SVGAGI. V was pared by 2 bases and J by 4 bases, with 5 bases between. This CDR3 reads CASSYGGETQYF. In DNA, the CDR3 is TGTGCCAGCAGTTACGGAGGAGAGACCCAGTACTTC.

The rearrangement uses TRBV3-1 (or the pseudogene TRBV3-2) and TRBJ2-1, with TRBD2 matching over 8 bases. In germline, CDR1 is LGHDT, CDR2 YNNKEL (reference sequence). J gave up 3 bases and V 0 bases, and 7 bases lay outside the gene matches. The CDR3 runs to 17 residues. The CDR3 loop is CASSQDERESFYNEQFF. The CDR3 bases are TGTGCCAGCAGCCAAGATGAGCGGGAGAGCTTCTACAATGAGCAGTTCTTC.

This chain uses TRBV7-8 with TRBJ2-2, with D possibly matching TRBD1 (5 bases). The CDR3 extends over 17 amino acids. Germline V CDR1 and CDR2: SGHVS, FQNEAQ. Deletions cut 5 bases from V and 3 bases from J, with 19 bases between. CDR3 in amino acids: CASSPNPPGLHTGELFF. CDR3 nucleotide sequence: TGTGCCAGCAGCCCCAACCCCCCAGGGCTGCACACCGGGGAGCTGTTTTTT.

The V gene is TRBV3-1 (or the pseudogene TRBV3-2), the J gene TRBJ1-2; D is ambiguous. The V end was cut by 1 base, the J end by 8 bases, with 14 bases between. CDR3 length: 14 residues. The germline CDR1 and CDR2 sequences are LGHDT and YNNKEL (reference sequence). Here the CDR3 reads CASSQVSTFEGYTF. In DNA, the CDR3 is TGTGCCAGCAGCCAAGTCTCGACCTTCGAGGGCTACACCTTC.

Here the CDR3 DNA reads TGTGCCAGCAGCTTGGGCGTATTGCTTCAGGGAACTGGAAACACCATATATTTT. As protein: CASSLGVLLQGTGNTIYF. This chain connects TRBV7-2 to TRBJ1-3; possibly TRBD1 for D (5 bases). V lost 3 bases and J 2 bases, leaving 20 bases between the germline ends. The CDR3 totals 18 residues. Germline CDR1 and CDR2: SGHTA and FQGNSA.

The J gene is TRBJ2-7, the V gene TRBV6-5; D remains unclear. Germline CDR1 reads MNHEY; CDR2 reads SVGAGI. This CDR3 region has 12 residues. The V end was cut by 6 bases, the J end by 3 bases, with 9 bases between. The CDR3 sequence: CASRDKNYEQYF. In DNA, the CDR3 is TGTGCCAGCAGAGACAAAAACTACGAGCAGTACTTC.